Presented here are 5 T cell receptor beta chains from one specimen sequenced in a study of cytomegalovirus exposure and HLA in healthy donors. Both 60 Vbeta primers and 13 Jbeta primers went into the PCR. The protocol was immunoSEQ multiplex PCR, while the TCRdb copy is restricted to in-frame clones and leaves out a portion. Of nearly 200,000 clones listed, 77% were seen once; the top ten hold over 2%. Sequencing was carried out using PBMCs. Receptors were obtained from a woman younger than 45 in good health and CMV-seropositive.

This chain links TRBV5-8 with TRBJ1-3; TRBD1 matches at 7 bases. CDR1 is SGHTS, CDR2 YDEGEE, per germline. The CDR3 totals 14 residues. V lost 4 bases to trimming and J lost 4 bases; unmatched junction nucleotides: 5. CDR3 in DNA: TGTGCCAGCAGCGTATCGACAGGGGGAAACACCATATATTTT. It is translated as CASSVSTGGNTIYF.

V gene TRBV28 combines with J gene TRBJ2-7; TRBD2 matches 9 bases. The V gene's germline CDR1 is MDHEN and CDR2 SYDVKM. With V trimmed by 3 bases and J by 6 bases, 12 bases remained unmatched. This CDR3 spans 16 amino acids. In DNA form, the CDR3 reads TGTGCCAGCAGTTTGGGTGGCGGGGGGGCGCCCGGCGAGCAGTACTTC. This translates into CASSLGGGGAPGEQYF.

This chain connects TRBV5-1 to TRBJ1-4, with a possible D match to TRBD1 (5 bases). V dropped 2 bases and J dropped 3 bases, with 11 bases sitting between them. The CDR3 has 15 residues. From germline, CDR1 is SGHRS and CDR2 YFSETQ. The CDR3 sequence: CASSLRRGANEKLFF. The CDR3 DNA reads TGCGCCAGCAGCTTAAGGAGGGGTGCTAATGAAAAACTGTTTTTT. Based on the CDR3 plus reference TRBV5-1 and TRBJ1-4, the full variable domain is KAGVTQTPRYLIKTRGQQVTLSCSPISGHRSVSWYQQTPGQGLQFLFEYFSETQRNKGNFPGRFSGRQFSNSRSEMNVSTLELGDSALYLCASSLRRGANEKLFFGSGTQLSVL.

The rearrangement links TRBV11-3 to TRBJ2-1; D gene uncertain. The ends were cut back, 1 base at V and 0 bases at J, with 7 bases in the middle. Per the germline V gene, CDR1 is SGHNT and CDR2 is YENEEA. CDR3 size: 15 residues. The CDR3 bases are TGTGCCAGCAGCTTAGGGCGGAGCTCCTACAATGAGCAGTTCTTC. Its protein is CASSLGRSSYNEQFF.

This clone appeared once. CDR3 coding DNA: TGTGCCAGCAGTTACACAGGACAGGGGGGCTATGGCTACACCTTC. Its protein is CASSYTGQGGYGYTF. The chain employs TRBV6-5 and TRBJ1-2, with 10 nucleotides matching TRBD1. The CDR3 contains 15 residues. Trimming removed 2 bases from V and 4 bases from J; junction bases left unmatched: 4. Looked up from germline, CDR1 is MNHEY and CDR2 is SVGAGI.